This TCR beta chain comes out of a study of prognosis after radiotherapy for stage I lung cancer. Turning to the study itself: Recruitment took place in Nanjing, China, where patients with stage I non-small cell lung cancer were enrolled between 2018 and 2019. Radiotherapy was SBRT in 3 to 5 fractions with a biologically effective dose of at least 100 Gy. Study results and caveats: Tumor specificity was not determined for the expanded TCR clones.

Multiplex PCR, run in two rounds, amplified TCR beta CDR3 from genomic DNA. For every TRBV and TRBJ gene, a specific primer was used in first-round PCR. MiXCR was run by TCRdb on the multiplex PCR reads, yielding one entry per CDR3 protein. Of under 20,000 distinct CDR3 sequences in the sample, around 40% were seen once. To note about this clonotype: What it recognizes is unknown.

This CDR3 has 16 residues. Per the germline V gene, CDR1 is SGDLS and CDR2 is YYNGEE. J lost 4 bases, V lost 3 bases, and 12 bases had no gene match. Peripheral blood samples of approximately 6 milliliters were drawn at each of two time points. The clonotype comes from a donor over 45 with non-small cell lung cancer. This specimen consisted of PBMCs, obtained before or after stereotactic body radiation therapy (not recorded which). V and J are TRBV9 and TRBJ2-7; 8 bases are a match to TRBD2. The CDR3 protein is CASSGWVLAEVYEQYF. As DNA, the CDR3 is TGTGCCAGCAGCGGGTGGGTACTAGCGGAAGTTTACGAGCAGTACTTC.